This TCR beta chain came from a study of CD8+CD57+ T cells in acquired aplastic anemia. The CDR3 is 15 amino acids. V was clipped by 6 bases and J by 6 bases, with 18 bases between them. Germline V CDR1 and CDR2: SGDLS, YYNGEE. As for this clonotype: Its antigen is not identified. This may be a read error: a much more frequent sequence differs by one nucleotide.

Study results and caveats: Any difference that existed in CD8+ Simpson's diversity between patients and controls was not significant. About 29 sequences, all CD8+ CDR3, were shared between patients and controls.

Genomic DNA provided the template from which TCR beta VDJ and CDR3 profiles were obtained. TCRdb re-called the reads through MiXCR, storing one row per CDR3 protein. The table includes fewer than 200,000 distinct CDR3 sequences, 35% to 55% detected once. Sample: sorted CD4+, CD8+, or CD8+CD57+ T cells (not recorded which) from PBMCs. The chain uses TRBV9 and TRBJ2-2, with a tentative D call TRBD2 (6 bases). The receptor's source is a human donor in good health. The CDR3 bases are TGTGCCAGCACAACCGGGACTCCAAGGGCCGGGGAGCTGTTTTTT. Translated: CASTTGTPRAGELFF.